This T cell receptor beta chain was documented in a study of T cells after yellow fever vaccination. Study in general: With SMART-Seq v4 Ultra Low Input, the fractions containing low cell numbers were prepared. Overall study findings and caveats: Boosting was followed by the reappearance of most primary-vaccination clones (around 96% CD4, about 90% CD8).

Via MiXCR, TCRdb re-called the 5' RACE reads, giving one row per CDR3 protein. The sample consists of about 25,000 distinct CDR3 sequences, about 3.2% of them appearing once. There are many counts of this clonotype. CDR3 length: 15 residues. Germline V gene data show CDR1 as SGHTA and CDR2 as FQGNSA. The trim removed 4 bases at V and 6 bases at J, leaving 7 bases unmatched. This chain connects TRBV7-2 to TRBJ2-1; 9 bases align to TRBD2. The TCR comes from a man aged 18 to 29 who received the YFV17D yellow fever vaccine. This material consisted of PBMCs, either bulk or a sorted T-cell subset (CD4+, CD8+, memory, or dextramer-sorted; not recorded which), taken around 45 days after the first yellow fever vaccination. The CDR3 DNA sequence: TGTGCCAGCAGCTGGCGGGGGGGCCAAAGCAATGAGCAGTTCTTC. It codes for CASSWRGGQSNEQFF.